The source of this T cell receptor beta chain is a study of cytomegalovirus exposure and HLA in healthy donors. Study-wide points: DRB1 had the most TCR associations and HLA-C the fewest, a later analysis found, with rates varying by HLA locus.

All the people who gave samples were healthy bone marrow donors. The PCR was carried out with 60 Vbeta primers and 13 Jbeta primers. Assay: immunoSEQ multiplex PCR; the TCRdb copy retains only in-frame clones and omits some. Of around 120,000 clones listed, 80% were seen once; the top ten hold over 2.5%. On this clone: The antigen remains undetermined.

Germline values: CDR1 SGHNT, CDR2 YYREEE (reference sequence). The V end was cut by 5 bases, the J end by 4 bases, with 10 bases between. The CDR3 loop spans 12 amino acids. The V gene is TRBV5-4, the J gene TRBJ2-7; D perhaps matches TRBD2 (5 bases). Sequenced: PBMCs. This clonotype originated in a male donor in good health and CMV-seronegative. The CDR3 nucleotides are TGTGCCAGCAGTCGTGCGGGTTACGAGCAGTACTTC. Translating it yields CASSRAGYEQYF.